The clone carrying this T cell receptor (beta chain) was counted at least ten times. Its antigen is not known. In TCRdb, the RACE reads were re-called with MiXCR into one record per CDR3 protein. The table records about 84,000 distinct CDR3 sequences, about 10% of them present only once. The data are from a study of human T cells and chemical hapten exposure. Whole-study findings and limits: The study found that DPC sensitization did not change TCRs above 1 in 1000 frequency. Expanded TCRs grouped into significantly more large CDR3 similarity clusters than controls produced.

Time point specified: patch test 3, about 24 weeks after DPC sensitization. Treatment given: therapeutic diphenylcyclopropenone sensitization with weekly scalp DPC. The sequence was obtained from a woman aged 45 to 65 with alopecia areata. Some clones in this sample may be carry-over from other donors' samples. The sequences come from whole blood, collected in connection with sensitization to the hapten diphenylcyclopropenone (DPC).

The CDR3 nucleotides are TGTGCCAGCAGCTTGGACGGTGAAATGGAAGCTTTCTTT. Translation gives CASSLDGEMEAFF. V and J are TRBV7-9 and TRBJ1-1; D unclear. Trimming stripped 3 bases from V and 8 bases from J, with 13 bases between. CDR3 length: 13 amino acids. CDR1 is SEHNR and CDR2 is FQNEAQ in the germline V gene (reference sequence).